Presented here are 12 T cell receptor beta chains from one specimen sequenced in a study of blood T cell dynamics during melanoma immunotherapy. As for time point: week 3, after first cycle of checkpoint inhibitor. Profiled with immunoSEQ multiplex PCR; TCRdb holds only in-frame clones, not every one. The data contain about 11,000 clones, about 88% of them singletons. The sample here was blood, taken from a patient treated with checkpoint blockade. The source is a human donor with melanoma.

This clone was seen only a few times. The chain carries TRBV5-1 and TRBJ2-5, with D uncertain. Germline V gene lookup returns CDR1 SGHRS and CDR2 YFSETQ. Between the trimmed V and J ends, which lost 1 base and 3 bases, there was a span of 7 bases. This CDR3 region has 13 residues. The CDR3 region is CASSLWVKETQYF. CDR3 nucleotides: TGCGCCAGCAGCTTGTGGGTTAAAGAGACCCAGTACTTC.

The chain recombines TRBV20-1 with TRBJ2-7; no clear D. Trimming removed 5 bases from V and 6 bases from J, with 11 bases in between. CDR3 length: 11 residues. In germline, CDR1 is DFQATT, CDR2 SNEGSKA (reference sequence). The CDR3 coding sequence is TGCAGTGCTGGGGATTCCCGCGAGCAGTACTTC. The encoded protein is CSAGDSREQYF.

DNA of the CDR3: TGTGCCAGCAGTTTTAGAGGGAGTGCCGCTTTCTTT. The encoded protein is CASSFRGSAAFF. The chain carries TRBV27 and TRBJ1-1; D remains unclear. The V end lost 3 bases, the J end lost 11 bases, and 13 bases lay between the germline ends. This CDR3 is 12 amino acids long. The germline V gene encodes CDR1 MNHEY and CDR2 SMNVEV (reference sequence).

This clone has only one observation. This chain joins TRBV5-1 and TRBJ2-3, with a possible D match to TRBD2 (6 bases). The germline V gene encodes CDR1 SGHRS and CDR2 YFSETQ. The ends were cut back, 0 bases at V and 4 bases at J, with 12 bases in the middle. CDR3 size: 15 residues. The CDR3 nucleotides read TGCGCCAGCAGCTTGGTGCGGGGAGAGGCAGATACGCAGTATTTT. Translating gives CASSLVRGEADTQYF.

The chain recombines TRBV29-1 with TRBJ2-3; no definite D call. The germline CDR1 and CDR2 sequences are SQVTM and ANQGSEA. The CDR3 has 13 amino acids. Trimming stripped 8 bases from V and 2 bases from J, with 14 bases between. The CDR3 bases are TGCAGCCCACCGGGCTCCACCACAGATACGCAGTATTTT. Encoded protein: CSPPGSTTDTQYF.

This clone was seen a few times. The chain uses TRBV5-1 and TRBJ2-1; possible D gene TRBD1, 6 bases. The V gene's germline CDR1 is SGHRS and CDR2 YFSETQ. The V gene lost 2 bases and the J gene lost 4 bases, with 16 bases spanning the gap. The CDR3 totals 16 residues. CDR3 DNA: TGCGCCAGCAGCTTAGCCGGGACAAATACTTACAATGAGCAGTTCTTC. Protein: CASSLAGTNTYNEQFF. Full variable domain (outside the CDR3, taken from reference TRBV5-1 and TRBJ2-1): KAGVTQTPRYLIKTRGQQVTLSCSPISGHRSVSWYQQTPGQGLQFLFEYFSETQRNKGNFPGRFSGRQFSNSRSEMNVSTLELGDSALYLCASSLAGTNTYNEQFFGPGTRLTVL.

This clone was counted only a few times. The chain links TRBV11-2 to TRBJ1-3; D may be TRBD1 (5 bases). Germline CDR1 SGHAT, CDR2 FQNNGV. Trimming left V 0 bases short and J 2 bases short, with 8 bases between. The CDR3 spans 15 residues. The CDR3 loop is CASSLDLRAGNTIYF. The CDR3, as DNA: TGTGCCAGCAGCTTAGATCTCAGGGCTGGAAACACCATATATTTT.

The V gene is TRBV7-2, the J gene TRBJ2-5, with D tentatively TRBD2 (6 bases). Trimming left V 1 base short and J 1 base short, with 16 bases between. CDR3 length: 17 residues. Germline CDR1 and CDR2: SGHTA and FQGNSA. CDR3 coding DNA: TGTGCCAGCAGCTTAGAGGCCGGGACTGCTCCCCAAGAGACCCAGTACTTC. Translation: CASSLEAGTAPQETQYF.

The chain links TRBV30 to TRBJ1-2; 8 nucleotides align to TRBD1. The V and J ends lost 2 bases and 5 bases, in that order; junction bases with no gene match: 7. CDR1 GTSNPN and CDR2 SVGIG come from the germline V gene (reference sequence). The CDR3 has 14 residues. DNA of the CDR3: TGTGCCTGGAGTTGGGGGACAGGCAATTATGGCTACACCTTC. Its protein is CAWSWGTGNYGYTF. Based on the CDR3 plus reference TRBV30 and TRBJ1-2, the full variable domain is SQTIHQWPATLVQPVGSPLSLECTVEGTSNPNLYWYRQAAGRGLQLLFYSVGIGQISSEVPQNLSASRPQDRQFILSSKKLLLSDSGFYLCAWSWGTGNYGYTFGSGTRLTVV.

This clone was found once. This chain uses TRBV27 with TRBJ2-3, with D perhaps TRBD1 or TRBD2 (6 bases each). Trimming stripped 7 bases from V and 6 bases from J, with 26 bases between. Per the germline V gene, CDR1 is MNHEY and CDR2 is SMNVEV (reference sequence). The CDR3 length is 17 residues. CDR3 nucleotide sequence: TGTGCCAGCACAAAACGGGGGCCTTCCGGGTACTCGGATACGCAGTATTTT. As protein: CASTKRGPSGYSDTQYF.

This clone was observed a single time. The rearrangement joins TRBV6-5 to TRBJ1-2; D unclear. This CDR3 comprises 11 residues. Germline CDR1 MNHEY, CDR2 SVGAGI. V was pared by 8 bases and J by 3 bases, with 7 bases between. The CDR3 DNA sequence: TGTGCCAGCGGAATATACTATGGCTACACCTTC. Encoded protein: CASGIYYGYTF.

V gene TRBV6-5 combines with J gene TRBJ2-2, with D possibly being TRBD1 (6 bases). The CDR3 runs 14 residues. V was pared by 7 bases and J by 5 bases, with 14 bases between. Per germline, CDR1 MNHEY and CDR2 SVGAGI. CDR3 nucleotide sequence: TGTGCCAGCATCGATACAGGGTGGACCGGGGAGCTGTTTTTT. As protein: CASIDTGWTGELFF.